One and the same sample provided the 17 T cell receptor beta chains below, sequenced in a study of cytomegalovirus exposure and HLA in healthy donors. Assay: immunoSEQ multiplex PCR; the TCRdb copy retains only in-frame clones and omits some. The sample lists about 120,000 clones, around 85% occurring once. Input material: PBMCs. All receptors come from a woman aged 25 to 39 in good health and CMV-seronegative.

The V and J genes are TRBV4-3 and TRBJ2-7; 7 nucleotides match TRBD2. J lost 6 bases, V lost 6 bases, and 17 bases had no gene match. This CDR3 is 16 amino acids long. Germline loops: CDR1 LGHNA, CDR2 YSLEER. CDR3 sequence reads: CASSLGRDLGFSEQYF. CDR3 DNA: TGCGCCAGCAGTCTAGGGAGGGACCTCGGGTTCAGCGAGCAGTACTTC.

The chain joins TRBV30 to TRBJ2-2, with D possibly matching TRBD1 (5 bases). With 1 base removed from V and 3 bases from J, the gap between germline ends came to 12 bases. This CDR3 spans 15 amino acids. Per the germline V gene, CDR1 is GTSNPN and CDR2 is SVGIG (reference sequence). DNA for the CDR3: TGTGCCTGGAGTGATTGGACATCGTACACCGGGGAGCTGTTTTTT. It translates to CAWSDWTSYTGELFF.

This sequence joins TRBV12-5 and TRBJ1-3, with D tentatively TRBD1 (6 bases). The V gene's germline CDR1 is LGHNT and CDR2 FRNRAP. The CDR3 length is 15 residues. Trimming removed 2 bases from V and 0 bases from J, with 8 bases in between. The CDR3 loop reads CASGLTGSSGNTIYF. CDR3 DNA: TGTGCTAGTGGTTTGACAGGGAGCTCTGGAAACACCATATATTTT.

This chain uses TRBV19 with TRBJ1-2, with D unresolved. The germline V gene encodes CDR1 LNHDA and CDR2 SQIVND (reference sequence). V dropped 4 bases and J dropped 4 bases, with 7 bases sitting between them. The length of the CDR3 is 12 residues. This chain's CDR3 is CASSKHTYGYTF. DNA of the CDR3: TGTGCCAGTAGTAAACACACCTATGGCTACACCTTC.

The genes are TRBV7-2 and TRBJ2-1, with 9 bases fitting TRBD1. The germline CDR1 and CDR2 sequences are SGHTA and FQGNSA. The CDR3 extends over 15 amino acids. J was trimmed by 2 bases and V by 4 bases; bases with no gene match: 3. The DNA for the CDR3 is TGTGCCAGCAGCTCGGACAGGGGAGCCTACAATGAGCAGTTCTTC. Translated: CASSSDRGAYNEQFF.

The V gene is TRBV2, the J gene TRBJ1-1; 11 bases are shared with TRBD1. V lost 6 bases, J lost 13 bases, and 10 bases stayed unmatched. This CDR3 contains 13 residues. Germline-derived CDR1 and CDR2 are SNHLY and FYNNEI. The CDR3 nucleotides are TGTGCCAGCAGCCGGACAGGGGGCCCCAGGGTTTTCTTT. Translating it yields CASSRTGGPRVFF. The variable domain in full, with the rest retrieved from reference TRBV2 and TRBJ1-1, is EPEVTQTPSHQVTQMGQEVILRCVPISNHLYFYWYRQILGQKVEFLVSFYNNEISEKSEIFDDQFSVERPDGSNFTLKIRSTKLEDSAMYFCASSRTGGPRVFFGQGTRLTVV.

CDR3 in DNA: TGTGCCAGTAGTATAGGCCCCGGGACAGGGGCCTTCTATGGCTACACCTTC. This encodes CASSIGPGTGAFYGYTF. The rearrangement joins TRBV19 to TRBJ1-2; 10 bases fit TRBD1. Germline assignment: CDR1 LNHDA and CDR2 SQIVND (reference sequence). This CDR3 is built from 17 residues. J gave up 4 bases and V 1 base, and 9 bases lay outside the gene matches. Variable domain in full (rest from reference TRBV19 and TRBJ1-2): DGGITQSPKYLFRKEGQNVTLSCEQNLNHDAMYWYRQDPGQGLRLIYYSQIVNDFQKGDIAEGYSVSREKKESFPLTVTSAQKNPTAFYLCASSIGPGTGAFYGYTFGSGTRLTVV.

The J gene is TRBJ1-1, the V gene TRBV9; perhaps TRBD1 as D (5 bases). In germline, CDR1 is SGDLS, CDR2 YYNGEE. With 3 bases removed from V and 7 bases from J, the gap between germline ends came to 16 bases. The CDR3 extends over 14 amino acids. This chain's CDR3 is CASSGGGPLGEAFF. DNA for the CDR3: TGTGCCAGCAGCGGGGGGGGACCCCTGGGTGAAGCTTTCTTT.

The chain employs TRBV29-1 and TRBJ1-2; 7 nucleotides agree with TRBD1. V gave up 6 bases and J gave up 8 bases; unmatched junction bases: 6. Per the germline V gene, CDR1 is SQVTM and CDR2 is ANQGSEA. This CDR3 is built from 11 residues. For the CDR3, the DNA is TGCAGCGTGGGGACAGAATACGGCTACACCTTC. Amino acids: CSVGTEYGYTF. Full variable domain (outside the CDR3, taken from reference TRBV29-1 and TRBJ1-2): SAVISQKPSRDICQRGTSLTIQCQVDSQVTMMFWYRQQPGQSLTLIATANQGSEATYESGFVIDKFPISRPNLTFSTLTVSNMSPEDSSIYLCSVGTEYGYTFGSGTRLTVV.

V is TRBV7-2 and J is TRBJ2-1; D might be TRBD2 (5 bases). Trimming left V 6 bases short and J 0 bases short, with 12 bases between. This CDR3 is 15 amino acids long. Germline V CDR1 and CDR2: SGHTA, FQGNSA. CDR3 region: CASSPVGSSYNEQFF. CDR3 sequence (DNA): TGTGCCAGCAGTCCGGTGGGGAGCTCCTACAATGAGCAGTTCTTC. Complete variable domain (other parts from reference TRBV7-2 and TRBJ2-1): GAGVSQSPSNKVTEKGKDVELRCDPISGHTALYWYRQSLGQGLEFLIYFQGNSAPDKSGLPSDRFSAERTGGSVSTLTIQRTQQEDSAVYLCASSPVGSSYNEQFFGPGTRLTVL.

This clone was detected only a few times. The gene calls are TRBV5-6 and TRBJ2-1; possible D gene TRBD2, 6 bases. Germline CDR1 and CDR2: SGHDT and YYEEEE. The CDR3 runs 15 residues. Trimming took off 0 bases at V and 2 bases at J, with 9 bases between the two ends. This chain's CDR3 is CASSLGRAPYNEQFF. The DNA of the CDR3 is TGTGCCAGCAGCTTGGGGAGGGCGCCCTACAATGAGCAGTTCTTC.

This clone was detected once. The chain uses TRBV7-9 and TRBJ2-3, with 9 positions matching TRBD1. J gave up 2 bases and V 1 base, and 10 bases lay outside the gene matches. Germline V gene data show CDR1 as SEHNR and CDR2 as FQNEAQ (reference sequence). This CDR3 is 18 amino acids long. The CDR3 DNA follows: TGTGCCAGCAGCTTAGAGGACAGGGGATCACGTTTCACAGATACGCAGTATTTT. This gives the protein CASSLEDRGSRFTDTQYF.

The chain employs TRBV5-1 and TRBJ2-5; D uncertain. The CDR3 length is 14 residues. Germline V gene lookup returns CDR1 SGHRS and CDR2 YFSETQ. Trimming cost V 5 bases and J 0 bases, with 11 bases left between them. Here the CDR3 DNA reads TGCGCCAGCAGTTCAGGAACCTACCAAGAGACCCAGTACTTC. Its protein is CASSSGTYQETQYF. Full variable domain (missing parts from reference TRBV5-1 and TRBJ2-5): KAGVTQTPRYLIKTRGQQVTLSCSPISGHRSVSWYQQTPGQGLQFLFEYFSETQRNKGNFPGRFSGRQFSNSRSEMNVSTLELGDSALYLCASSSGTYQETQYFGPGTRLLVL.

The chain links TRBV19 to TRBJ1-1; the D is unclear. The CDR3 is 14 residues long. V lost 6 bases to trimming and J lost 4 bases, with 15 bases between them. Germline assignment: CDR1 LNHDA and CDR2 SQIVND (reference sequence). CDR3 coding DNA: TGTGCCAGTAGAGGCGGGTTCGTGGGCACTGAAGCTTTCTTT. It encodes CASRGGFVGTEAFF.

This clone was counted once. This chain links TRBV27 with TRBJ2-7; D is perhaps TRBD2 (7 bases). V gave up 3 bases and J gave up 0 bases, with 18 bases separating them. This CDR3 region has 17 residues. CDR1 is MNHEY, CDR2 SMNVEV, per germline (reference sequence). The CDR3 is CASSFRRSGDNSYEQYF. The CDR3 region has the DNA TGTGCCAGCAGTTTCCGGAGGAGCGGGGACAACTCCTACGAGCAGTACTTC.

The V gene is TRBV4-3, the J gene TRBJ2-3, with no clear D. The CDR3 length is 16 residues. Germline V gives CDR1 LGHNA, CDR2 YSLEER. The V end was cut by 0 bases, the J end by 2 bases, with 12 bases between. CDR3 coding DNA: TGCGCCAGCAGCCAAGATCACAGAGCTCCCACAGATACGCAGTATTTT. Its protein product is CASSQDHRAPTDTQYF.

This chain links TRBV6-5 with TRBJ1-2, with 8 positions matching TRBD1. This CDR3 has 13 residues. After removal of 5 bases from V and 7 bases from J, the junction contained 6 bases not matched to a gene. Germline-derived CDR1 and CDR2 are MNHEY and SVGAGI. CDR3 protein: CASSPQGVGGYTF. DNA of the CDR3: TGTGCCAGCAGTCCACAGGGGGTGGGTGGCTACACCTTC.